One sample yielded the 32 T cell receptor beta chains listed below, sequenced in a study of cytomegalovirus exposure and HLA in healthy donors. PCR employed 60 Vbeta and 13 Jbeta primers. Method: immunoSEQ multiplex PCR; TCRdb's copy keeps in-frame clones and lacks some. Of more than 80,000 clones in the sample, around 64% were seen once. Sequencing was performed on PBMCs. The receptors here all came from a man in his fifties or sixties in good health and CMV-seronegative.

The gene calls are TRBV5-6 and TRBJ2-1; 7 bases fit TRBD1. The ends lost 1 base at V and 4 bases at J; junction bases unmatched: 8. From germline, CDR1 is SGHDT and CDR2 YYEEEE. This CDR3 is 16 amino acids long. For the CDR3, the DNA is TGTGCCAGCAGCTTGACAGGGGCAAACTTATACAATGAGCAGTTCTTC. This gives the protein CASSLTGANLYNEQFF.

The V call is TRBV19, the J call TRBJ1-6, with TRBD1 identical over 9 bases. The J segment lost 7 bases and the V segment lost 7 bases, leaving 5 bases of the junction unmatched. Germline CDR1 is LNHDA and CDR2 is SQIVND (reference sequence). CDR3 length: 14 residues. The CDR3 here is CASTGQGRNSPLHF. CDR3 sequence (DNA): TGTGCCAGTACCGGACAGGGGCGAAATTCACCCCTCCACTTT. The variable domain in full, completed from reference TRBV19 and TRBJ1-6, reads DGGITQSPKYLFRKEGQNVTLSCEQNLNHDAMYWYRQDPGQGLRLIYYSQIVNDFQKGDIAEGYSVSREKKESFPLTVTSAQKNPTAFYLCASTGQGRNSPLHFGNGTRLTVT.

CDR3 sequence: CASSHPQENYNSPLHF. CDR3 nucleotide sequence: TGCGCCAGCAGCCATCCCCAGGAAAACTATAATTCACCCCTCCACTTT. The chain combines TRBV4-1 with TRBJ1-6, with D unclear. The germline V and J ends were trimmed by 3 bases and 3 bases, with 12 bases remaining between them. This CDR3 region has 16 residues. Germline V CDR1 and CDR2: MGHRA, YSYEKL.

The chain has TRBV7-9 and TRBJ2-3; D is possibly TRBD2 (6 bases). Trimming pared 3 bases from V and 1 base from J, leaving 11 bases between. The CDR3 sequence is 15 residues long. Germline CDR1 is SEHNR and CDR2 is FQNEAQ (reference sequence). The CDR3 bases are TGTGCCAGCAGCTTGGGGGGTCTTGGCACAGATACGCAGTATTTT. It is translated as CASSLGGLGTDTQYF.

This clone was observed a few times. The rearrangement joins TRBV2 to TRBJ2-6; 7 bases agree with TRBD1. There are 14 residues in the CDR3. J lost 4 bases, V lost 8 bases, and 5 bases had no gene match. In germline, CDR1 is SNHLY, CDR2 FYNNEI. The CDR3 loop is CASGTGAGANVLTF. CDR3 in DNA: TGTGCCAGCGGAACAGGGGCCGGGGCCAACGTCCTGACTTTC.

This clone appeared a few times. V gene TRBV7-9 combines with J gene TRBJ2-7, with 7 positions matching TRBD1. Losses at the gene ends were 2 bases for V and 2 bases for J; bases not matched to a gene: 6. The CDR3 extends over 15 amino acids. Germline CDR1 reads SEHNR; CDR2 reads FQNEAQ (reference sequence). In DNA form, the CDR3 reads TGTGCCAGCAGCTTACCACAGGGGTCCCCCTACGAGCAGTACTTC. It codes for CASSLPQGSPYEQYF.

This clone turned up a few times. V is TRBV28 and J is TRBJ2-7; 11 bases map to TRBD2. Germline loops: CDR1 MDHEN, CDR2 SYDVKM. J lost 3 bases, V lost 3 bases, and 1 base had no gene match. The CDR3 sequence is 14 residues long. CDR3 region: CASSLGTSGYEQYF. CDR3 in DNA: TGTGCCAGCAGTTTGGGGACTAGCGGCTACGAGCAGTACTTC.

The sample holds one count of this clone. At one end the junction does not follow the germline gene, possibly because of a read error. In DNA, the CDR3 is TGTGCCAGTAGTATAGAGTTTTATAGCAACCAGCCCCAGCATTTT. Residues: CASSIEFYSNQPQHF. J is TRBJ1-5 and V is TRBV19; D gene unclear. Germline CDR1 LNHDA, CDR2 SQIVND (reference sequence). The CDR3 is made up of 15 amino acids. The whole variable domain, filled in from reference TRBV19 and TRBJ1-5, reads DGGITQSPKYLFRKEGQNVTLSCEQNLNHDAMYWYRQDPGQGLRLIYYSQIVNDFQKGDIAEGYSVSREKKESFPLTVTSAQKNPTAFYLCASSIEFYSNQPQHFGDGTRLSIL.

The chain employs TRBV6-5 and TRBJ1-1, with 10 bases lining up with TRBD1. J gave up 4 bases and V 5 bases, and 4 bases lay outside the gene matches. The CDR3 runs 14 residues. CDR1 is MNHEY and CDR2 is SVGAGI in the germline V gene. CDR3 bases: TGTGCCAGCAGTGACAGGGGGCCGAGCACTGAAGCTTTCTTT. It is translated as CASSDRGPSTEAFF.

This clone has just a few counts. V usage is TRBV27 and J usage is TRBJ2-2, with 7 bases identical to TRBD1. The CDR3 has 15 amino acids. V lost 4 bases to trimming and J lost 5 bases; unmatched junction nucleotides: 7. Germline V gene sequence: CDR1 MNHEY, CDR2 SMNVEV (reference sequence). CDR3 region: CASSSTGEGTGELFF. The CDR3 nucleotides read TGTGCCAGCAGTTCCACAGGGGAAGGTACCGGGGAGCTGTTTTTT.

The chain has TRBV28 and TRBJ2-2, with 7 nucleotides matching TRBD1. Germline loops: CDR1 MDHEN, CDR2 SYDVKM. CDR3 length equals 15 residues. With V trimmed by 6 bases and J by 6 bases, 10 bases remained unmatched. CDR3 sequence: CASRVPGTAAGELFF. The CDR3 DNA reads TGTGCCAGCAGGGTGCCCGGGACAGCGGCCGGGGAGCTGTTTTTT.

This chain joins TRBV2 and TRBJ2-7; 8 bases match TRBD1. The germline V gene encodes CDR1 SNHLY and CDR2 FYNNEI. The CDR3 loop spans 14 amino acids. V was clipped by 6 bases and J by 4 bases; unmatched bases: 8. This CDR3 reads CASRPGGASYEQYF. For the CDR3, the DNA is TGTGCCAGCAGACCAGGGGGCGCATCTTACGAGCAGTACTTC.

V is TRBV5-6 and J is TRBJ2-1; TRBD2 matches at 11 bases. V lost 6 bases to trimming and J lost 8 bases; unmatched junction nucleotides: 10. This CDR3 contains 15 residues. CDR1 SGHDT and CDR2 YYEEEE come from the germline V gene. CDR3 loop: CASNELAGVDHEQFF. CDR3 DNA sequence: TGTGCCAGCAACGAACTAGCGGGAGTTGACCATGAGCAGTTCTTC.

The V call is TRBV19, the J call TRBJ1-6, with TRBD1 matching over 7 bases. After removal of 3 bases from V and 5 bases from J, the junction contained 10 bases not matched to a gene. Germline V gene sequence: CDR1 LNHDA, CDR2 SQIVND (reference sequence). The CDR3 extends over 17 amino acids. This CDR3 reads CASSIMTGSQNNSPLHF. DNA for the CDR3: TGTGCCAGTAGTATTATGACAGGGAGCCAAAATAATTCACCCCTCCACTTT.

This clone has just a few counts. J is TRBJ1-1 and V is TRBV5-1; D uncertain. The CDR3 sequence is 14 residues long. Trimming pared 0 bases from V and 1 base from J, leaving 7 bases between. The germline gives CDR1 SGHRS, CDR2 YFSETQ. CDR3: CASSLGGTNTEAFF. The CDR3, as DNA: TGCGCCAGCAGCTTGGGCGGCACGAACACTGAAGCTTTCTTT.

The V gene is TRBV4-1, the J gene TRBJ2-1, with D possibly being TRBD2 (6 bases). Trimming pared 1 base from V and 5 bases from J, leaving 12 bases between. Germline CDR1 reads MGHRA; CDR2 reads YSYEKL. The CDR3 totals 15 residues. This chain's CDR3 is CASSQAGVFNNEQFF. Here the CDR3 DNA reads TGCGCCAGCAGCCAAGCGGGAGTTTTTAACAATGAGCAGTTCTTC.

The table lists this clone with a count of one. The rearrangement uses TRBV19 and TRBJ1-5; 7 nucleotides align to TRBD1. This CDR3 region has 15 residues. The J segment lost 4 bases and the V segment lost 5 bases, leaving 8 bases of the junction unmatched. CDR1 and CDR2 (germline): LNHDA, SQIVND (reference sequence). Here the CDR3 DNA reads TGTGCCAGTAGTCCCCAGGGGGGAATTAATCAGCCCCAGCATTTT. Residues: CASSPQGGINQPQHF.

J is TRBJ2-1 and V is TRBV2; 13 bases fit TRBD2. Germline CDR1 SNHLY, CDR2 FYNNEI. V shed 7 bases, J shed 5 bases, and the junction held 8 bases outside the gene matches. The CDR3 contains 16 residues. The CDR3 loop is CASTRTSGSRDNEQFF. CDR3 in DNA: TGTGCCAGCACTCGGACTAGCGGGAGTCGTGACAATGAGCAGTTCTTC.

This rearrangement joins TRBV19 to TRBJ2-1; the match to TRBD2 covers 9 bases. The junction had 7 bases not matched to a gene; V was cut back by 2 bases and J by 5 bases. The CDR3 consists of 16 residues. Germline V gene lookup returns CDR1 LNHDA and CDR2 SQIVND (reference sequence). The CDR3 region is CASSISVAGVNNEQFF. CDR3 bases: TGTGCCAGTAGTATAAGTGTAGCGGGAGTCAACAATGAGCAGTTCTTC.

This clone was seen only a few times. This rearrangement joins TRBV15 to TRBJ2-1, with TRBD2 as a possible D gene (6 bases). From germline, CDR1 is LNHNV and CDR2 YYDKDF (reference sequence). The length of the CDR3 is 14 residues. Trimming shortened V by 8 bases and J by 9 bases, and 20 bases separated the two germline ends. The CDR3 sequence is CATSTGTRSGEQFF. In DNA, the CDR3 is TGTGCCACCTCAACCGGGACTCGCTCGGGTGAGCAGTTCTTC.

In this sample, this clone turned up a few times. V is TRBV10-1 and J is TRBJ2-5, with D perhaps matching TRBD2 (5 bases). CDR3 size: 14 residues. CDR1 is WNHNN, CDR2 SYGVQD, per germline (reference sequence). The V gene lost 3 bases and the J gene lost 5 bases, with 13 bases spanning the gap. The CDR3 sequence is CASSDLISDETQYF. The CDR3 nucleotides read TGCGCCAGCAGTGATTTAATTAGCGACGAGACCCAGTACTTC.

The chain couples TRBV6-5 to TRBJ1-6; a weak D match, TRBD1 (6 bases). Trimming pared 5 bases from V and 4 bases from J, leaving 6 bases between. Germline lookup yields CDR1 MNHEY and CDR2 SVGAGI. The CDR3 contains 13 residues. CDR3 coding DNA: TGTGCCAGCAGTGGACAGTATAATTCACCCCTCCACTTT. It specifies CASSGQYNSPLHF.

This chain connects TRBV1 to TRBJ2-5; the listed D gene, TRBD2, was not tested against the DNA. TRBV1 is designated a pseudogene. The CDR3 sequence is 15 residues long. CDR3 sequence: CTSVWREVYTETQYF. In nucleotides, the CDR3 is TGCACCAGCGTGTGGCGGGAGGTCTATACGGAGACCCAGTACTTC.

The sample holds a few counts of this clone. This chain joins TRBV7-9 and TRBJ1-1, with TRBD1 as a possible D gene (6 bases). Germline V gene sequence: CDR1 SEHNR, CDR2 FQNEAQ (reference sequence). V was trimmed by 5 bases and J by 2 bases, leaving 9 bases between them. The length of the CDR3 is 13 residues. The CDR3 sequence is CASSRTANTEAFF. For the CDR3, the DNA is TGTGCCAGCAGCCGGACAGCCAACACTGAAGCTTTCTTT.

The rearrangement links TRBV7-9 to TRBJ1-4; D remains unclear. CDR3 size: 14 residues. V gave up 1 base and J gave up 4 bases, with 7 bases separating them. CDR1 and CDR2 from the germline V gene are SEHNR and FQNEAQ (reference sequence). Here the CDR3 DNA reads TGTGCCAGCAGCTTAGGCATCAGTAATGAAAAACTGTTTTTT. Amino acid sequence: CASSLGISNEKLFF.

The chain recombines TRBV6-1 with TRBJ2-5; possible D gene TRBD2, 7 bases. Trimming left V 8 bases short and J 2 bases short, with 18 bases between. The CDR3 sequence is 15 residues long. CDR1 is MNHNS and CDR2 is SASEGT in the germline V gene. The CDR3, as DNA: TGTGCCAGCTCACGAGGGGGGGGCGATCAAGAGACCCAGTACTTC. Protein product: CASSRGGGDQETQYF.

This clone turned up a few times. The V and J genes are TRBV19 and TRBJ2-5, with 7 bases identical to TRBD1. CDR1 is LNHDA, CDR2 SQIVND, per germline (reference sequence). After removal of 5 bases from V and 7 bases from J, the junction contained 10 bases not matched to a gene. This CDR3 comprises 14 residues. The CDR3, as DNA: TGTGCCAGTAGTGCCCGACAGGGTGAGGGGACCCAGTACTTC. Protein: CASSARQGEGTQYF. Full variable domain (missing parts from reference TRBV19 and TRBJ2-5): DGGITQSPKYLFRKEGQNVTLSCEQNLNHDAMYWYRQDPGQGLRLIYYSQIVNDFQKGDIAEGYSVSREKKESFPLTVTSAQKNPTAFYLCASSARQGEGTQYFGPGTRLLVL.

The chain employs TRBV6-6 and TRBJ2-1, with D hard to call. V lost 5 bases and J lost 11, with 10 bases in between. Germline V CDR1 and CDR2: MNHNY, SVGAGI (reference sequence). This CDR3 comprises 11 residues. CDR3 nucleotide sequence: TGTGCCAGCAGTATAACAAATCAGCAGTTCTTC. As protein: CASSITNQQFF.

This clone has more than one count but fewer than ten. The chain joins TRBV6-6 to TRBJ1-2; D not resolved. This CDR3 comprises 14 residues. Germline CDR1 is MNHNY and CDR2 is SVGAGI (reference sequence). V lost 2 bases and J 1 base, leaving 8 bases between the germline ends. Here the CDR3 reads CASSYELFNYGYTF. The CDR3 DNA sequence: TGTGCCAGCAGTTACGAGTTATTTAACTATGGCTACACCTTC.

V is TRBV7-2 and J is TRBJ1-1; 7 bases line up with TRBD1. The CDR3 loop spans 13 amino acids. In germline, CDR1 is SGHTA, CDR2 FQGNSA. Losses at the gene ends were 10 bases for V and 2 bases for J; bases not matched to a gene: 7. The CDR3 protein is CAKRQGLNTEAFF. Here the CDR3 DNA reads TGTGCCAAAAGACAGGGCCTAAACACTGAAGCTTTCTTT.

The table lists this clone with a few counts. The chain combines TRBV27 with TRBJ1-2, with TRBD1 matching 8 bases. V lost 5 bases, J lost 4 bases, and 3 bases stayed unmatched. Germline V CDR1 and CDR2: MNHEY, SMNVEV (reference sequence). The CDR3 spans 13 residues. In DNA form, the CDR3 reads TGTGCCAGCAGTCGAGGACAGGGCTATGGCTACACCTTC. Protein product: CASSRGQGYGYTF.

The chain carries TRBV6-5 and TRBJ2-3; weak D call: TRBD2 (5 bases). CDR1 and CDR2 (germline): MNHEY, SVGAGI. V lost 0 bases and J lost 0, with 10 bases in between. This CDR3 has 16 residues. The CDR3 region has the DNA TGTGCCAGCAGTTACTCGAGACTAACTAGCACAGATACGCAGTATTTT. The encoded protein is CASSYSRLTSTDTQYF.